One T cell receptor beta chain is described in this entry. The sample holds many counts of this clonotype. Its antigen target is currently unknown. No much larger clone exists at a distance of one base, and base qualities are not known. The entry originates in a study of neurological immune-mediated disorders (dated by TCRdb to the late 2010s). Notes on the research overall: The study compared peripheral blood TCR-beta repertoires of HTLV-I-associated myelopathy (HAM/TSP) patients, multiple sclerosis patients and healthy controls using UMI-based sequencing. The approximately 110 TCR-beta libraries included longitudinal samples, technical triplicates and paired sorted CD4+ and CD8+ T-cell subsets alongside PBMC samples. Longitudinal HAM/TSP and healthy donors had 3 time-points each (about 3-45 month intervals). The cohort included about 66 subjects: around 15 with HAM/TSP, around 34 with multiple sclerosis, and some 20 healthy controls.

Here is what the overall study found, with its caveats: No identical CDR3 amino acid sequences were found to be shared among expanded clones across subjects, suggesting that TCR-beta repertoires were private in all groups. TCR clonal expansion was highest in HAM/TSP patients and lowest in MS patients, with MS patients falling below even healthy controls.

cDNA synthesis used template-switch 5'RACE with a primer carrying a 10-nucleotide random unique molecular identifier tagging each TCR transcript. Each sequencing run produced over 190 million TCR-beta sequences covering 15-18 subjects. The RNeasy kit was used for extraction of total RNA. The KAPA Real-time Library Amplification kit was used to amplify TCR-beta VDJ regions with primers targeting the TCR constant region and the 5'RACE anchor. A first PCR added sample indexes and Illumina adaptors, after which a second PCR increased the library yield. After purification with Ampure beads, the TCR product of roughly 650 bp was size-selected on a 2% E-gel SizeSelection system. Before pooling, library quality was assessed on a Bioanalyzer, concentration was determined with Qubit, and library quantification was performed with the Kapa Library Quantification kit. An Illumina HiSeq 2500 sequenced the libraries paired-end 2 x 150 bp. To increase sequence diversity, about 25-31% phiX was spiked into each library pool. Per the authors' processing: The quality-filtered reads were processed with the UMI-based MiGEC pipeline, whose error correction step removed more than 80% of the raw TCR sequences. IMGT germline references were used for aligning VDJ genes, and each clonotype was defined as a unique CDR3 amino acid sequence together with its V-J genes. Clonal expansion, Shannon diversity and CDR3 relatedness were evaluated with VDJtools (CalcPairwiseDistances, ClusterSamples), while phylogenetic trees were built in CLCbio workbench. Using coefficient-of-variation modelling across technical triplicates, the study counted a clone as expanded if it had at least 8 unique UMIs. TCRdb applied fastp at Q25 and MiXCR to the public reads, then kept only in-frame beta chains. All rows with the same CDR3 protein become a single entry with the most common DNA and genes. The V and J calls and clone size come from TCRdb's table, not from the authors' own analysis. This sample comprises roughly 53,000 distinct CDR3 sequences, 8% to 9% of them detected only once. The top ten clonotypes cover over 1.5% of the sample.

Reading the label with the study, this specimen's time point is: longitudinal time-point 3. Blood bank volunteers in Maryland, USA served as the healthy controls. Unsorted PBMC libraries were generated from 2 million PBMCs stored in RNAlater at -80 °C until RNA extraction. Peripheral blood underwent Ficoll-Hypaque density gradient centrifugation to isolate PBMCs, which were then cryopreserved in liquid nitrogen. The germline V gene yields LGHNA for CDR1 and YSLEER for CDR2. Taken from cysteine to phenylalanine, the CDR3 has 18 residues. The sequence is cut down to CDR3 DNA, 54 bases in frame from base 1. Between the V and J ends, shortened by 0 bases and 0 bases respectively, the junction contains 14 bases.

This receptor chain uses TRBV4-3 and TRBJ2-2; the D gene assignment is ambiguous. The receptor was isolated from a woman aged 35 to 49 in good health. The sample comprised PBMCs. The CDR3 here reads CASSQEVRLAANTGELFF. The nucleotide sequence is TGCGCCAGCAGCCAAGAGGTCCGACTGGCCGCGAACACCGGGGAGCTGTTTTTT.